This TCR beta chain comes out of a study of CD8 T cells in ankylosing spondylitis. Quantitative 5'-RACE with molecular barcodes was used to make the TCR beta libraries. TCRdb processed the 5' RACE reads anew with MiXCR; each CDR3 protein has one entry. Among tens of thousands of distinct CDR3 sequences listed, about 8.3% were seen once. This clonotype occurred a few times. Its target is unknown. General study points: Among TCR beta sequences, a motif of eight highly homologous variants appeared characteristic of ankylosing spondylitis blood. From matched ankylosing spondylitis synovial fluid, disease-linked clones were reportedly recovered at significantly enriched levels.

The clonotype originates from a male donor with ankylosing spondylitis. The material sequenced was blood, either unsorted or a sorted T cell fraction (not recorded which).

Here the CDR3 reads CASSMGRFGNTEAFF. For the CDR3, the DNA is TGTGCCAGTAGTATGGGGCGTTTCGGGAACACTGAAGCTTTCTTT. This sequence joins TRBV19 and TRBJ1-1; a weak D match, TRBD1 (5 bases). V lost 3 bases, J lost 1 base, and 12 bases lay in between. Germline V gene data show CDR1 as LNHDA and CDR2 as SQIVND (reference sequence). The CDR3 is 15 residues long.